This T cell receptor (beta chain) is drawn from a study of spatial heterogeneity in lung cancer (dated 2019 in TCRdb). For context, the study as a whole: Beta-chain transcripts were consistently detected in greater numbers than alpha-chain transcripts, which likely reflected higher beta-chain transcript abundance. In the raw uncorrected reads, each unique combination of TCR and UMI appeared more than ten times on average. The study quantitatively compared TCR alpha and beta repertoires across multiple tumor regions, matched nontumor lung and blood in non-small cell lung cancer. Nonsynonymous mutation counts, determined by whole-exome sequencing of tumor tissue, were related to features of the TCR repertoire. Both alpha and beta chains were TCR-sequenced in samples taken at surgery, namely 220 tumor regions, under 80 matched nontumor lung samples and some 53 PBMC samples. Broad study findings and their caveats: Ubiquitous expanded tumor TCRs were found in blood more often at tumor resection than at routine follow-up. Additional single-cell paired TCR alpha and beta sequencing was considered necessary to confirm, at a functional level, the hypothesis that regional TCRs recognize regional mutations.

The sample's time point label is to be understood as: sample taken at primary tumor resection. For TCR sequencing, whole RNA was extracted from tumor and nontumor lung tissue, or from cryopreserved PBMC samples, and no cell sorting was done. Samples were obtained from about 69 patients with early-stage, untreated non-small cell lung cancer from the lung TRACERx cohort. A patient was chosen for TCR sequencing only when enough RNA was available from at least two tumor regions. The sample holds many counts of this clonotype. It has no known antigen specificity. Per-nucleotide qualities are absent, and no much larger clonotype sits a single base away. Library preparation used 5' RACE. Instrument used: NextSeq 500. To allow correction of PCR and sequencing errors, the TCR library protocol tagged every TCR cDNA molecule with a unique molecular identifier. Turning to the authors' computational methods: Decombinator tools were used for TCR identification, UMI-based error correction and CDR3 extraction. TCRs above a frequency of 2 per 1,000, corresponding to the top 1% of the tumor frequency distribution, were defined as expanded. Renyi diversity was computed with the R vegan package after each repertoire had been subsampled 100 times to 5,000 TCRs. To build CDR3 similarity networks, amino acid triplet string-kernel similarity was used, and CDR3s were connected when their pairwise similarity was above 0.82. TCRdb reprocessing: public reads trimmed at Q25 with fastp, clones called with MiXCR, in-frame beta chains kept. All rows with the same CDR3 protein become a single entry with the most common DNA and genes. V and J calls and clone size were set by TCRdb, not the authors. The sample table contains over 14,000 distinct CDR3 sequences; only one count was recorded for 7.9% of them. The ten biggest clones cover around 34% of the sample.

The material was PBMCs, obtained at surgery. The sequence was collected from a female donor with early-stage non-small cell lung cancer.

The CDR3 corresponds to CAWSIGNYGYTF. The bases are TGTGCCTGGAGTATAGGGAACTATGGCTACACCTTC. This chain joins TRBV30 to TRBJ1-2; no D segment can be confidently identified. CDR1 and CDR2, looked up from the germline V gene (reference sequence), are GTSNPN and SVGIG. The CDR3 numbers 12 residues from cysteine through phenylalanine. Of the read, only the CDR3 DNA is kept; its 36 bases are in frame from base 1. V sheds 2 bases and J sheds 2 bases, leaving 6 bases between their ends.